This T cell receptor beta chain derives from a study of T cell responses to AZD1222 COVID-19 vaccine. V shed 5 bases, J shed 3 bases, and the junction held 6 bases outside the gene matches. The CDR3 length is 14 residues. Germline V gives CDR1 MNHEY, CDR2 SVGAGI. This clone was counted a single time. The table came from immunoSEQ multiplex PCR; TCRdb's copy has only in-frame clones and leaves some out. The table has fewer than 130,000 clones, roughly 89% seen once. Sample: peripheral blood, taken 28 days after the second AZD1222 dose. The receptor's source is an adult who received the AZD1222 COVID-19 vaccine. This chain links TRBV6-5 with TRBJ1-2; 7 bases fit TRBD1. CDR3 in DNA: TGTGCCAGCAGTAGAGGGGGCGCGGACTATGGCTACACCTTC. It translates to CASSRGGADYGYTF.